The TCR beta chain under discussion was sequenced for a study of lymphopenia after photon versus proton radiotherapy. Study-wide points: Post-nadir diversity loss with photons came from oligoclonal expansion, particularly CD8+ Temra cells. Authors raise, but do not show, better survival with proton therapy. Relative stability marked proton patients; photon patients lost diversity and naive cells.

The method was immunoSEQ multiplex PCR; TCRdb's version includes in-frame clones alone and lacks a portion of them. This sample has about 30,000 clones, with around 94% found just once. A word on this clone: The antigen is not known.

The sample here was peripheral blood, taken from a patient treated with photon-based radiotherapy. This receptor was taken from a woman between 45 and 65 years old with cholangiocarcinoma.

CDR3 sequence (DNA): TGTGCCAGTACCCTAACCGCCGGACTTATGAACACTGAAGCTTTCTTT. Residues: CASTLTAGLMNTEAFF. The chain has TRBV19 and TRBJ1-1, with D hard to call. Germline V gene lookup returns CDR1 LNHDA and CDR2 SQIVND (reference sequence). Trimming pared 7 bases from V and 0 bases from J, leaving 18 bases between. The CDR3 has 16 residues.